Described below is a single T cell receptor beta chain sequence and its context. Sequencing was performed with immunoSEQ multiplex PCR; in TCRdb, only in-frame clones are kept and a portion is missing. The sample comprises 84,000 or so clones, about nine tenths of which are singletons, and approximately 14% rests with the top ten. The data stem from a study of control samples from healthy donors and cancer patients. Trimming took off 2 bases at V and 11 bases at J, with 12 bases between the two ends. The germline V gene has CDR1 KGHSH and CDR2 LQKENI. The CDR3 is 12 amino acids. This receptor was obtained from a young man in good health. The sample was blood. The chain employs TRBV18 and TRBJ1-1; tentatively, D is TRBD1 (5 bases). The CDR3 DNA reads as TGTGCCAGCTCACCAAGCGACAGTGGGGCTTTCTTT. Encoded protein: CASSPSDSGAFF.